This T cell receptor (beta chain) is from a study of T-cell memory formation after mild COVID-19. CDR3 size: 15 residues. V dropped 5 bases and J dropped 0 bases, with 11 bases sitting between them. Germline-derived CDR1 and CDR2 are ENHRY and SYGVKD. This clonotype has only a few counts. Its antigen is still unknown. Overall study results and limits: Clones that shrank (day 15 to 85) were balanced CD4/CD8, whereas later expanders leaned CD4+.

Via MiXCR, TCRdb re-called the 5' RACE reads, giving one row per CDR3 protein. The sample carries approximately 410,000 distinct CDR3 sequences, about 25% recorded once. This chain joins TRBV10-3 and TRBJ2-1; D remains ambiguous. The TCR originated in an adult woman who had mild COVID-19 (a few samples of this study predate the infection). Cell type and time point are not known. Sequencing was done on a sample of PBMCs or a T cell subset sorted from them (not recorded which). CDR3 nucleotide sequence: TGTGCCATCAGTCCCCGGGTAGGCTCCTACAATGAGCAGTTCTTC. It yields the protein CAISPRVGSYNEQFF.